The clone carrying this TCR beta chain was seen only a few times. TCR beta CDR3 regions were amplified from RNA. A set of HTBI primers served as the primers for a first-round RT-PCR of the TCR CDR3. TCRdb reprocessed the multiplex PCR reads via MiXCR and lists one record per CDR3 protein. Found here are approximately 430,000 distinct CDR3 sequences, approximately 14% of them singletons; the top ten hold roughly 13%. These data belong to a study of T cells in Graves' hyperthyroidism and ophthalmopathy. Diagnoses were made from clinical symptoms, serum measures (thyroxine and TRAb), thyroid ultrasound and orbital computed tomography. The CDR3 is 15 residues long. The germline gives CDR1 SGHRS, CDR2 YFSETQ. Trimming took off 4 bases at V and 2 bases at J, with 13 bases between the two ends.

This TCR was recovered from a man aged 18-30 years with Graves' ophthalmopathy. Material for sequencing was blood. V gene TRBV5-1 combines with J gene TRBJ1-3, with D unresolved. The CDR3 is CASSEERPTGNTIYF. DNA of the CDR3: TGCGCCAGCAGCGAAGAGAGGCCCACTGGAAACACCATATATTTT.